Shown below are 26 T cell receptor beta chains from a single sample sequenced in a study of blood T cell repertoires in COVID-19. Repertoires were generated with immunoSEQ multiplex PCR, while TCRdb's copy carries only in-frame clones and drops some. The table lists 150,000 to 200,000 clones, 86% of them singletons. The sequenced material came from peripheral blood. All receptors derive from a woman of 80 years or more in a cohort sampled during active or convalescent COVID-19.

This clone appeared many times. The CDR3 protein is CASSKGLRQPMNTEAFF. The CDR3 DNA is TGTGCCAGCAGCAAAGGGCTTCGACAGCCCATGAACACTGAAGCTTTCTTT. The chain carries TRBV21-1 and TRBJ1-1; the table names TRBD1, a call not compared with the DNA. TRBV21-1 is a documented pseudogene. This CDR3 comprises 17 residues.

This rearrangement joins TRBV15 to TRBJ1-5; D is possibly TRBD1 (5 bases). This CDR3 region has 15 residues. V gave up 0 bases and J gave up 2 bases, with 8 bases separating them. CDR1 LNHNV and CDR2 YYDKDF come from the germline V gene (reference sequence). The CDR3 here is CATSRDKGGNQPQHF. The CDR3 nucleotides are TGTGCCACCAGCAGAGATAAAGGGGGCAATCAGCCCCAGCATTTT.

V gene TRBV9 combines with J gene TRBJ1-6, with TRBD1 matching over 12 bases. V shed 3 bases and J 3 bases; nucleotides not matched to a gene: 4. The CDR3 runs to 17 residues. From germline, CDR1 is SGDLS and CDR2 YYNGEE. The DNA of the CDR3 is TGTGCCAGCAGCGGGGACAGGGGGCTTGTCTATAATTCACCCCTCCACTTT. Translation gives CASSGDRGLVYNSPLHF.

The CDR3 nucleotides read TGTGCCAGTAGCAGGGTTCACAGGGTCTGGAGCGGCTACACCTTC. This gives the protein CASSRVHRVWSGYTF. The V gene is TRBV19, the J gene TRBJ1-2; TRBD1 is a possible D gene (6 bases). Germline V gene sequence: CDR1 LNHDA, CDR2 SQIVND (reference sequence). Trimming took off 6 bases at V and 8 bases at J, with 22 bases between the two ends. This CDR3 is built from 15 residues.

The CDR3: CASTLDSLSGNTIYF. The CDR3 DNA reads as TGTGCCAGCACCCTGGACAGTCTCTCTGGAAACACCATATATTTT. The J gene is TRBJ1-3, the V gene TRBV2; D is possibly TRBD1 (6 bases). V lost 7 bases to trimming and J lost 0 bases, with 13 bases between them. CDR3 length: 15 amino acids. Per the germline V gene, CDR1 is SNHLY and CDR2 is FYNNEI.

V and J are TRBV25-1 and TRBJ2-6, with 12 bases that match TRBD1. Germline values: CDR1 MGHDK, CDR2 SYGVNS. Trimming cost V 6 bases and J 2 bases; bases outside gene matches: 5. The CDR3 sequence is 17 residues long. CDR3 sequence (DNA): TGTGCCAGCAGCCCGGGGACAGGGGGCGCTGGGGCCAACGTCCTGACTTTC. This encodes CASSPGTGGAGANVLTF.

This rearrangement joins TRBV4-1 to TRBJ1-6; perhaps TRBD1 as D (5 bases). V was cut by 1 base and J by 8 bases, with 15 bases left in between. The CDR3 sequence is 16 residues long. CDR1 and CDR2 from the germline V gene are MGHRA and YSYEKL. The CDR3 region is CASSQGVQGTYSPLHF. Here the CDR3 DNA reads TGCGCCAGCAGCCAAGGCGTCCAGGGAACTTATTCACCCCTCCACTTT.

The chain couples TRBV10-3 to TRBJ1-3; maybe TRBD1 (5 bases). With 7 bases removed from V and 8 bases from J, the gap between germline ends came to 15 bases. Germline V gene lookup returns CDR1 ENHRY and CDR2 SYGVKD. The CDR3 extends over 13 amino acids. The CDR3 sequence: CAIKGTPSDTIYF. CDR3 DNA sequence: TGTGCCATCAAGGGGACTCCGTCGGACACCATATATTTT.

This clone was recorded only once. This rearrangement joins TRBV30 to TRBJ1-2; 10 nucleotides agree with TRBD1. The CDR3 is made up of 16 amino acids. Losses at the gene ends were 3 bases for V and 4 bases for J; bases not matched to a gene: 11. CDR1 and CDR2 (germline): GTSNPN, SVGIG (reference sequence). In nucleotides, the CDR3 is TGTGCCTGGAGCAGAAAACCTTGGGACAGGGGCTATGGCTACACCTTC. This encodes CAWSRKPWDRGYGYTF.

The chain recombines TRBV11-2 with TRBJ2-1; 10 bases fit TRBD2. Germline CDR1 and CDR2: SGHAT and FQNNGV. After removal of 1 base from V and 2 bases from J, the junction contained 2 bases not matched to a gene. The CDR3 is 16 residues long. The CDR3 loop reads CASSLGLAGAYNEQFF. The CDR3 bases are TGTGCCAGCAGCTTAGGTCTAGCGGGAGCCTACAATGAGCAGTTCTTC.

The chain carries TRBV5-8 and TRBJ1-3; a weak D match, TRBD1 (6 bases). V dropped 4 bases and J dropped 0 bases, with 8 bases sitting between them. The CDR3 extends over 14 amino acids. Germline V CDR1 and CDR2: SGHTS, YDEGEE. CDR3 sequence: CASSLDSSGNTIYF. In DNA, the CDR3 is TGTGCCAGCAGCCTGGACAGCTCTGGAAACACCATATATTTT.

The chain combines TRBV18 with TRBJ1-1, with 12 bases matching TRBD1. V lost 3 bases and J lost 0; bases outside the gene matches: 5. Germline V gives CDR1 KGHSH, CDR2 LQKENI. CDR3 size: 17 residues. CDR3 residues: CASSPGTGGALNTEAFF. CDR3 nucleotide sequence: TGTGCCAGCTCACCCGGGACAGGGGGCGCGCTGAACACTGAAGCTTTCTTT.

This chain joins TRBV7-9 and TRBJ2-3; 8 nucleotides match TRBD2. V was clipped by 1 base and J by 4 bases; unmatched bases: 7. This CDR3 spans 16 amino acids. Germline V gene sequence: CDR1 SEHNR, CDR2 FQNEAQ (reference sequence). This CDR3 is CASSLGDTGRADTQYF. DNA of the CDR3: TGTGCCAGCAGCTTAGGGGATACCGGGAGGGCAGATACGCAGTATTTT. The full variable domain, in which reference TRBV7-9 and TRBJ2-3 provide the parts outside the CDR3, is DTGVSQNPRHKITKRGQNVTFRCDPISEHNRLYWYRQTLGQGPEFLTYFQNEAQLEKSRLLSDRFSAERPKGSFSTLEIQRTEQGDSAMYLCASSLGDTGRADTQYFGPGTRLTVL.

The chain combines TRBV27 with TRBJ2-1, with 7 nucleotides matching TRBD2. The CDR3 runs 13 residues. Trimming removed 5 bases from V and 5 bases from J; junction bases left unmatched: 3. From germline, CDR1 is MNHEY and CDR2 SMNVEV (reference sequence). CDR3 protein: CASSIGTNNEQFF. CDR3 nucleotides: TGTGCCAGCAGTATCGGGACTAACAATGAGCAGTTCTTC.

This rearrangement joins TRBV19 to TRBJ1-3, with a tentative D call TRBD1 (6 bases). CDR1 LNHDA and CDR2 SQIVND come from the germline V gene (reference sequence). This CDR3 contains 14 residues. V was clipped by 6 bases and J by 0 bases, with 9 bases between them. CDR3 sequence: CASRNRDSGNTIYF. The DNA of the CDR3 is TGTGCCAGTAGGAACAGGGACTCTGGAAACACCATATATTTT.

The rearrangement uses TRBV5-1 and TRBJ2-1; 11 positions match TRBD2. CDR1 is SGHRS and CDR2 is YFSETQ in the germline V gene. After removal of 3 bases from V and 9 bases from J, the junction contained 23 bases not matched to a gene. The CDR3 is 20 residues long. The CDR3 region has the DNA TGCGCCAGCAGCTCAAGGTGGGTAGCGGGGGGGCGCCTTACTTCTGGTGAGCAGTTCTTC. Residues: CASSSRWVAGGRLTSGEQFF.

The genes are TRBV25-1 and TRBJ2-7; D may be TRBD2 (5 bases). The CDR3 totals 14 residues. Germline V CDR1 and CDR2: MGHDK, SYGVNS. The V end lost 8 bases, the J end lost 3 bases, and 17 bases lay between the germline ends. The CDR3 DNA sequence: TGTGCCAGCCCCCCGGGAAAGGCATACTACGAGCAGTACGTC. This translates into CASPPGKAYYEQYV.

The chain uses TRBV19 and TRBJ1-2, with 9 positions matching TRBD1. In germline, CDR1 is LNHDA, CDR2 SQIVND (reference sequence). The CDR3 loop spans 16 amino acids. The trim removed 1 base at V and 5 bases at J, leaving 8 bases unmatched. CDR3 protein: CASSIAAGQGSYGYTF. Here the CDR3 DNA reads TGTGCCAGTAGTATAGCGGCCGGACAGGGGTCTTATGGCTACACCTTC.

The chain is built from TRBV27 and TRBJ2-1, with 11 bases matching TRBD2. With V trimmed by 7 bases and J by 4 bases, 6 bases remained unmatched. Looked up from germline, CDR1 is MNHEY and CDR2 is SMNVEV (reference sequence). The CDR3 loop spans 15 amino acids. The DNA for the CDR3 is TGTGCCAGCATTCTCGGGACTAGCGGATACAATGAGCAGTTCTTC. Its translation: CASILGTSGYNEQFF.

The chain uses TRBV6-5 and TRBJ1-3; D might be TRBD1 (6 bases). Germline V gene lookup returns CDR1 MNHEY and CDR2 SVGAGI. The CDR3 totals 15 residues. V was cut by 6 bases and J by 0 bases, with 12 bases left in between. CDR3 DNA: TGTGCCAGCAGCGACAGGTCATACTCTGGAAACACCATATATTTT. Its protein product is CASSDRSYSGNTIYF.

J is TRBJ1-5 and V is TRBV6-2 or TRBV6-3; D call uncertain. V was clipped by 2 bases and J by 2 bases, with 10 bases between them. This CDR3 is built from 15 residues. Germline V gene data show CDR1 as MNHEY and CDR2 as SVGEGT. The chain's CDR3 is CASSYGRVGNQPQHF. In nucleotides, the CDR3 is TGTGCCAGCAGTTACGGCCGGGTTGGCAATCAGCCCCAGCATTTT.

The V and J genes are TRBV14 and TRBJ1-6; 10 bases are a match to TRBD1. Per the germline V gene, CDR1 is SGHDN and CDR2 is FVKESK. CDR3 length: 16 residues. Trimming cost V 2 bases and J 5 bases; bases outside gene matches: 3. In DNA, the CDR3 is TGTGCCAGCAGCCAAAGGACAGGGGGGCATAATTCACCCCTCCACTTT. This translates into CASSQRTGGHNSPLHF.

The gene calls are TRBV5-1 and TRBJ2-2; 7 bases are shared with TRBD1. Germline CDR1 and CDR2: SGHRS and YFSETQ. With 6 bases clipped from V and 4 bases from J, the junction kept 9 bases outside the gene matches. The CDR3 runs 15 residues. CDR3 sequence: CASTKNRGGTGELFF. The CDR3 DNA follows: TGCGCCAGCACCAAGAACAGGGGCGGCACCGGGGAGCTGTTTTTT.

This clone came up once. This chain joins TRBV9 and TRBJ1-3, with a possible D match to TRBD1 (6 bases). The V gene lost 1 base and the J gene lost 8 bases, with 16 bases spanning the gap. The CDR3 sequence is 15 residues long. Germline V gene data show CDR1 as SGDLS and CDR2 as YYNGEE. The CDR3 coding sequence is TGTGCCAGCAGCGTATCCCCGAAGGGGGGGGACACCATATATTTT. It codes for CASSVSPKGGDTIYF.

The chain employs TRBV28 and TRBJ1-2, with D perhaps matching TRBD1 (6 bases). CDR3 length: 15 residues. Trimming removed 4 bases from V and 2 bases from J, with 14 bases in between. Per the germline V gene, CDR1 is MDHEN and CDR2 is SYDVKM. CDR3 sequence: CASSYGQGLNYGYTF. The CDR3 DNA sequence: TGTGCCAGCAGTTACGGCCAGGGGCTAAACTATGGCTACACCTTC.

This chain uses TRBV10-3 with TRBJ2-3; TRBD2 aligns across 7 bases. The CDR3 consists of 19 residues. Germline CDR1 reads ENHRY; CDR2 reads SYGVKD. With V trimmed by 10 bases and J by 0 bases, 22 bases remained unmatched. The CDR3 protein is CATGGREVQAKASTDTQYF. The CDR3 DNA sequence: TGTGCCACCGGAGGACGGGAGGTACAAGCCAAAGCTAGCACAGATACGCAGTATTTT.